This is a list of T cell receptor beta chains from one sample in a study of OX40 agonist ivuxolimab in advanced cancers. Generated by immunoSEQ multiplex PCR, the TCRdb table keeps only in-frame clones and is missing some. The sample contains roughly 60,000 clones, around 83% of which appear only once. This sample comprised CD4+ or CD8+ T cells sorted from blood, obtained in a trial of the OX40 agonist ivuxolimab. The receptors were gathered from an adult with an advanced solid tumor such as melanoma, head and neck, liver or kidney cancer. Both conserved end residues are part of each CDR3. Each record gives: V gene, J gene, CDR3 protein.

v_call: TRBV2; j_call: TRBJ2-1; cdr3_aa: CASRGDRGHNEQFF
v_call: TRBV2; j_call: TRBJ1-5; cdr3_aa: CASSPKGNQPQHF
v_call: TRBV19; j_call: TRBJ2-7; cdr3_aa: CATQTGGAHYEQYF
v_call: TRBV28; j_call: TRBJ2-7; cdr3_aa: CASSLGILALSYEQYF
v_call: TRBV2; j_call: TRBJ2-1; cdr3_aa: CASKEAQPLTYNEQFF
v_call: TRBV18; j_call: TRBJ1-1; cdr3_aa: CASSTRQGLNTEAFF
v_call: TRBV19; j_call: TRBJ2-1; cdr3_aa: CASSPLRASGRGSYNEQFF
v_call: TRBV7-2; j_call: TRBJ2-7; cdr3_aa: CASSLRSGISYEQYF
v_call: TRBV5-5; j_call: TRBJ2-7; cdr3_aa: CASSWGTGGHEQYF
v_call: TRBV2; j_call: TRBJ2-7; cdr3_aa: CASSGDRRGTAAYEQYF
v_call: TRBV30; j_call: TRBJ2-7; cdr3_aa: CAWSSGSSYEQYF
v_call: TRBV7-2; j_call: TRBJ1-5; cdr3_aa: CASSLSGQGAGQPQHF
v_call: TRBV28; j_call: TRBJ2-7; cdr3_aa: CASSSSYMPYEQYF
v_call: TRBV11-1; j_call: TRBJ1-4; cdr3_aa: CASSLNGAGFATNEKLFF
v_call: TRBV7-8; j_call: TRBJ1-1; cdr3_aa: CASSSNRGRGSEAFF
v_call: TRBV2; j_call: TRBJ2-1; cdr3_aa: CASSPQNEQFF
v_call: TRBV21-1; j_call: TRBJ1-1; cdr3_aa: CASSFGQGALWTEAFF
v_call: TRBV2; j_call: TRBJ1-1; cdr3_aa: CASAGEAEAFF
v_call: TRBV10-3; j_call: TRBJ2-3; cdr3_aa: CASWTSGTDTQYF
v_call: TRBV29-1; j_call: TRBJ2-5; cdr3_aa: CSVPRGSQETQYF
v_call: TRBV19; j_call: TRBJ2-5; cdr3_aa: CASSIDGTGGGFETQYF
v_call: TRBV5-1; j_call: TRBJ2-7; cdr3_aa: CASSFGTGNDEQYF
v_call: TRBV25-1; j_call: TRBJ2-3; cdr3_aa: CASSDPAGGLDTQYF
v_call: TRBV13; j_call: TRBJ1-2; cdr3_aa: CASSSGTKGYTF
v_call: TRBV2; j_call: TRBJ2-7; cdr3_aa: CASTTGLDFSYEQYF
v_call: TRBV5-1; j_call: TRBJ2-1; cdr3_aa: CATREGQGLNEQFF
v_call: TRBV7-2; j_call: TRBJ2-1; cdr3_aa: CASSLQGTSYNEQFF
v_call: TRBV5-1; j_call: TRBJ1-5; cdr3_aa: CASSLEAGQPQHF
v_call: TRBV5-4; j_call: TRBJ1-1; cdr3_aa: CASSFPGSRRTEAFF
v_call: TRBV27; j_call: TRBJ1-1; cdr3_aa: CASSPRRLTEAFF
v_call: TRBV19; j_call: TRBJ1-2; cdr3_aa: CASSIGGGANYGYTF
v_call: TRBV5-1; j_call: TRBJ1-4; cdr3_aa: CASSITGGSEKLFF
v_call: TRBV19; j_call: TRBJ2-7; cdr3_aa: CASSTGGRPSEQYF
v_call: TRBV6-1; j_call: TRBJ1-2; cdr3_aa: CASSEGGHSYGYTF
v_call: TRBV6-6; j_call: TRBJ2-3; cdr3_aa: CASGTGTVFTDTQYF